This T cell receptor (beta chain) was captured in a study of T cell responses to AZD1222 COVID-19 vaccine. Whole-study context: Pooled in the analysis were second doses at about 4 or about 12 weeks. Study-level results: Targets within unmutated variant regions were reportedly found for nearly half of spike-specific TCRs. Clonal diversity was possibly underestimated; the donors were predominantly white British and more often female.

Libraries were prepared by immunoSEQ multiplex PCR; TCRdb keeps only in-frame clonotypes and omits some of them. The sample lists some 120,000 clones; approximately 83% were seen once. As regards this clone: Its antigen is not known.

The germline V gene encodes CDR1 MNHEY and CDR2 SMNVEV (reference sequence). The V segment lost 5 bases and the J segment 8 bases; nucleotides outside the gene matches: 6. This CDR3 has 14 amino acids. The gene calls are TRBV27 and TRBJ1-4; 9 nucleotides agree with TRBD1. The sample in question was peripheral blood, obtained on day 0 of AZD1222 vaccination. The sequence came from an adult in good health. The CDR3 DNA reads as TGTGCCAGCAGTCCCCGGACAGGGGACGAAAAACTGTTTTTT. Translating it yields CASSPRTGDEKLFF.